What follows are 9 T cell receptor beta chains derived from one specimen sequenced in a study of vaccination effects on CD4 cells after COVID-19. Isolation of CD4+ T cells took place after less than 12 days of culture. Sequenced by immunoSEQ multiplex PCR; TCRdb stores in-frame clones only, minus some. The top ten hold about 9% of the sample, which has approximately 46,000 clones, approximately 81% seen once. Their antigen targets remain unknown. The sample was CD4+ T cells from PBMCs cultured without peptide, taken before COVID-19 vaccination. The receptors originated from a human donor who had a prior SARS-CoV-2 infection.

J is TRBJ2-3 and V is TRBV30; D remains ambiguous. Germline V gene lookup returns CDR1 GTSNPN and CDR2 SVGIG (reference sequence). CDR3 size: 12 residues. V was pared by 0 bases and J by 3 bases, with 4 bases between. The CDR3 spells CAWSVETDTQYF. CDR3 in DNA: TGTGCCTGGAGTGTAGAGACAGATACGCAGTATTTT.

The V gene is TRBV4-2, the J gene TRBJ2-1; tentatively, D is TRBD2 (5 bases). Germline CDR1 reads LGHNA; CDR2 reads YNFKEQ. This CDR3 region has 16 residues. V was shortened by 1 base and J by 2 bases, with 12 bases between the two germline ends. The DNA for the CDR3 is TGTGCCAGCAGCCAAGCGCGAGCGGAAACCTACAATGAGCAGTTCTTC. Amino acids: CASSQARAETYNEQFF.

As DNA, the CDR3 is TGTGCCACTAGGTGGGCGGGGGGACCAATTTCAGACACAGATACGCAGTATTTT. Translating it yields CATRWAGGPISDTDTQYF. The rearrangement uses TRBV5-4 and TRBJ2-3; 8 nucleotides match TRBD2. The germline V gene has CDR1 SGHNT and CDR2 YYREEE (reference sequence). This CDR3 is 18 amino acids long. V lost 9 bases and J lost 2; bases outside the gene matches: 20.

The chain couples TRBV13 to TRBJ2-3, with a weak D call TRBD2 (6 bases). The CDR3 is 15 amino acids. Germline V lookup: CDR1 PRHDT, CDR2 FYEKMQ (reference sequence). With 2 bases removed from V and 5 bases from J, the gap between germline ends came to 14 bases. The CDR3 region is CASSLPEGRGDTQYF. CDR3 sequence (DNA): TGTGCCAGCAGCTTACCGGAGGGCCGGGGAGATACGCAGTATTTT. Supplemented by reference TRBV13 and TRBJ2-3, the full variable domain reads AAGVIQSPRHLIKEKRETATLKCYPIPRHDTVYWYQQGPGQDPQFLISFYEKMQSDKGSIPDRFSAQQFSDYHSELNMSSLELGDSALYFCASSLPEGRGDTQYFGPGTRLTVL.

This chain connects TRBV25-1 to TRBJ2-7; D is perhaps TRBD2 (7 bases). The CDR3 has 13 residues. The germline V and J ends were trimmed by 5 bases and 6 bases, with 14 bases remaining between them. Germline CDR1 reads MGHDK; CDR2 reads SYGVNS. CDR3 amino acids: CASSRGGGLEQYF. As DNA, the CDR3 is TGTGCCAGCAGTAGAGGGGGGGGGCTCGAGCAGTACTTC.

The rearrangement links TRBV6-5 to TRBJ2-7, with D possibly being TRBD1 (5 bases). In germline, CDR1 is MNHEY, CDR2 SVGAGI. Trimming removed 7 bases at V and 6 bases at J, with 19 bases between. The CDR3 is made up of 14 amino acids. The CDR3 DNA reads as TGTGCCAGCAAGAGACAGCCCCCGGAGACCGAGCAGTACTTC. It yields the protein CASKRQPPETEQYF.

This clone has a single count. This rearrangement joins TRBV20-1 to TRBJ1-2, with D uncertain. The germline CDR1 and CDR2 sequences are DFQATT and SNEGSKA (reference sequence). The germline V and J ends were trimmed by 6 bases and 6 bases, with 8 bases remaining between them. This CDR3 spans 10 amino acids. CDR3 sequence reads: CSAVINGYTF. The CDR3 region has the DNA TGCAGTGCCGTGATCAATGGCTACACCTTC.

CDR3 DNA: TGTGCCAGTAGCTCGGCGGGGGGGCGCGTTGGCTACACCTTC. Residues: CASSSAGGRVGYTF. This sequence joins TRBV19 and TRBJ1-2, with D possibly TRBD1 on 6 matching bases. The germline V gene encodes CDR1 LNHDA and CDR2 SQIVND (reference sequence). The CDR3 is 14 residues long. V was trimmed by 6 bases and J by 7 bases, leaving 18 bases between them.

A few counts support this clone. CDR3 DNA sequence: TGCGCCAGCAGCCCCCGGGATTCCTATGGCTACACCTTC. Residues: CASSPRDSYGYTF. This sequence joins TRBV4-1 and TRBJ1-2; D gene ambiguous. Germline V gives CDR1 MGHRA, CDR2 YSYEKL. The CDR3 is 13 amino acids. The V end was cut by 4 bases, the J end by 4 bases, with 10 bases between.